A selection of T cell receptor beta chains follows, all from one sample in a study of OX40 agonist ivuxolimab in advanced cancers. Measured with immunoSEQ multiplex PCR; TCRdb has only the in-frame clones, and not every one. Of about 77,000 clones in the sample, less than 90% were seen once. The sample here was CD4+ or CD8+ T cells sorted from blood, taken in a trial of the OX40 agonist ivuxolimab. Source of these receptors: an adult with an advanced solid tumor such as melanoma, head and neck, liver or kidney cancer. The CDR3 runs from the conserved cysteine through the conserved F or W. The order of the fields is V gene, J gene, CDR3 protein.

>TRBV9|TRBJ2-5
CASSVVSGGKQETQYF
>TRBV18|TRBJ1-4
CASSPAGGSEKLFF
>TRBV18|TRBJ2-3
CASSPSTSGVADTQYF
>TRBV7-2|TRBJ2-7
CASSLATGASYEQYF
>TRBV7-9|TRBJ1-5
CASSLAGSNQPQHF
>TRBV4-2|TRBJ2-2
CASSQETGRVHGELFF
>TRBV27|TRBJ1-4
CASSATVILDSNEKLFF
>TRBV19|TRBJ2-5
CASSLGGEIQETQYF
>TRBV29-1|TRBJ1-4
CSVEVLGQVEKLFF
>TRBV7-2|TRBJ2-7
CASSLINYEQYF
>TRBV30|TRBJ1-2
CAWTPGLSNYGYTF
>TRBV11-1|TRBJ1-2
CASSLEPLQGLGNGYTF
>TRBV2|TRBJ2-2
CASSGQGEVGELFF
>TRBV19|TRBJ1-5
CASSIANQPQHF
>TRBV25-1|TRBJ1-4
CASSLTGTRSEKLFF
>TRBV6-5|TRBJ1-3
CASTLGGDGNTIYF
>TRBV5-1|TRBJ1-6
CASSLETLPNSPLHF
>TRBV4-1|TRBJ1-2
CASRAPSGPGGNYGYTF
>TRBV7-2|TRBJ1-2
CASSTTGTPARYTF
>TRBV2|TRBJ1-1
CASRGAGATEAFF
>TRBV7-9|TRBJ1-2
CASSFGGDGSYGYTF
>TRBV30|TRBJ1-2
CAWGESTYGYTF
>TRBV7-2|TRBJ2-7
CASSLQGGRYEQYF
>TRBV4-3|TRBJ1-6
CASSLGTGYNSPLHF
>TRBV7-9|TRBJ2-2
CASTPLQVTNTGELFF
>TRBV2|TRBJ2-2
CASSPSGELFF
>TRBV10-3|TRBJ2-7
CAISESQGTEYEQYF
>TRBV6-5|TRBJ1-3
CASGAAGNTIYF
>TRBV29-1|TRBJ2-7
CSVSGQGTATGEQYF
>TRBV6-6|TRBJ2-7
CAVSGAWGTYEQYF
>TRBV11-2|TRBJ2-1
CASSFGLEVDEQFF
>TRBV23-1|TRBJ1-5
CASSQSAGPWALAGNQPQHF
>TRBV10-2|TRBJ2-2
CASSESANTGELFF
>TRBV5-1|TRBJ1-1
CASRNRALVNTEAFF
>TRBV4-3|TRBJ1-2
CASSRGQGNYGYTF
>TRBV4-2|TRBJ1-6
CASSQVGGSNSPLHF
>TRBV18|TRBJ2-5
CASSPYGRETQYF
>TRBV7-8|TRBJ2-7
CASSLAGGLREQYF
>TRBV7-2|TRBJ2-3
CASSLQPSGTGTDTQYF